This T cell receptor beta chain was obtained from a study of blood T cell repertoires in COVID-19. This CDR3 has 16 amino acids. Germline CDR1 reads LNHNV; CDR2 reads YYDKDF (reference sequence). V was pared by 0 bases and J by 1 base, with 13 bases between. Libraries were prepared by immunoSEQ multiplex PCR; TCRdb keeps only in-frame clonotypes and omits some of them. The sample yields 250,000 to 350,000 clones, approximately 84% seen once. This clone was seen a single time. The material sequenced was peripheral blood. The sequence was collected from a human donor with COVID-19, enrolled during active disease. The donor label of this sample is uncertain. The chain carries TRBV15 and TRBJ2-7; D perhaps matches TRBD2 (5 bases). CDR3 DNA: TGTGCCACCAGCAGAGAGGTGGGAGAGGGATCCTACGAGCAGTACTTC. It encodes CATSREVGEGSYEQYF. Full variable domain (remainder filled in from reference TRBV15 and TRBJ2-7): DAMVIQNPRYQVTQFGKPVTLSCSQTLNHNVMYWYQQKSSQAPKLLFHYYDKDFNNEADTPDNFQSRRPNTSFCFLDIRSPGLGDTAMYLCATSREVGEGSYEQYFGPGTRLTVT.